A single sample is the source of the 10 T cell receptor beta chains below, sequenced in a study of blood T cell repertoires in COVID-19. The repertoire was sequenced with immunoSEQ multiplex PCR; TCRdb's copy has only in-frame clones and lacks some. The sample records about 140,000 clones, about 86% being singletons. Input material: peripheral blood. The source of these receptors is a woman aged 55 to 70 with acute or convalescent COVID-19.

This chain joins TRBV7-9 and TRBJ1-5, with D possibly TRBD1 on 5 matching bases. Trimming left V 5 bases short and J 4 bases short, with 12 bases between. There are 14 residues in the CDR3. Germline V lookup: CDR1 SEHNR, CDR2 FQNEAQ (reference sequence). The CDR3 DNA follows: TGTGCCAGCAGCGCTGGACAAGTAAATCAGCCCCAGCATTTT. This translates into CASSAGQVNQPQHF.

This chain connects TRBV3-1 (or the pseudogene TRBV3-2) to TRBJ2-3; 8 positions match TRBD2. CDR1 and CDR2 from the germline V gene are LGHDT and YNNKEL (reference sequence). V dropped 4 bases and J dropped 0; count of bases not matched to a gene: 6. The CDR3 has 16 residues. The DNA of the CDR3 is TGTGCCAGCAGCCCCATCAGCGGGGGAAGCACAGATACGCAGTATTTT. Translating it yields CASSPISGGSTDTQYF.

This clone came up a few times. This chain joins TRBV4-1 and TRBJ2-7; 8 bases fit TRBD1. After removal of 0 bases from V and 2 bases from J, the junction contained 3 bases not matched to a gene. The length of the CDR3 is 15 residues. The germline V gene has CDR1 MGHRA and CDR2 YSYEKL. The CDR3 bases are TGCGCCAGCAGCCAAGAGTGGGACAGGCCCTACGAGCAGTACTTC. This codes for CASSQEWDRPYEQYF.

This clone was detected once. The rearrangement links TRBV2 to TRBJ1-2, with 11 bases aligning to TRBD1. The V gene's germline CDR1 is SNHLY and CDR2 FYNNEI. The J segment lost 6 bases and the V segment lost 2 bases, leaving 5 bases of the junction unmatched. This CDR3 contains 15 residues. Written as DNA, the CDR3 is TGTGCCAGCAGTGAACCGGGACAGGGGGTTCATGGCTACACCTTC. Translating it yields CASSEPGQGVHGYTF.

CDR3 sequence reads: CASNQAKAGVENRVNSYEQYF. For the CDR3, the DNA is TGTGCCAGCAATCAGGCCAAGGCCGGGGTGGAGAACAGGGTTAACTCCTACGAGCAGTACTTC. The chain links TRBV28 to TRBJ2-7, with a possible D match to TRBD1 (6 bases). This CDR3 is built from 21 residues. V was cut by 7 bases and J by 0 bases, with 34 bases left in between. From germline, CDR1 is MDHEN and CDR2 SYDVKM.

The chain joins TRBV27 to TRBJ1-2, with D tentatively TRBD1 (6 bases). The CDR3 spans 12 residues. Looked up from germline, CDR1 is MNHEY and CDR2 is SMNVEV (reference sequence). The CDR3 protein is CDHRTASYGYTF. CDR3 sequence (DNA): TGTGACCACCGGACAGCCTCTTATGGCTACACCTTC.

CDR3 amino acids: CATSRRGAGANVLTF. CDR3 sequence (DNA): TGTGCCACCAGCAGGCGGGGCGCAGGGGCCAACGTCCTGACTTTC. The V gene is TRBV15, the J gene TRBJ2-6, with a possible D match to TRBD2 (6 bases). Germline V CDR1 and CDR2: LNHNV, YYDKDF (reference sequence). V lost 3 bases and J lost 4, with 10 bases in between. CDR3 length: 15 residues.

Only one count was recorded for this clone. The chain uses TRBV2 and TRBJ1-2; D is ambiguous. CDR3 length equals 13 residues. The germline V gene has CDR1 SNHLY and CDR2 FYNNEI. With 1 base removed from V and 7 bases from J, the gap between germline ends came to 10 bases. The CDR3 sequence is CASSEDSVAGYTF. CDR3 bases: TGTGCCAGCAGTGAAGACTCCGTTGCTGGCTACACCTTC.

The rearrangement joins TRBV11-1 to TRBJ2-5, with 8 bases lining up with TRBD2. The V gene's germline CDR1 is SGHAT and CDR2 FQDESV (reference sequence). V lost 4 bases to trimming and J lost 1 base; unmatched junction nucleotides: 5. The CDR3 consists of 15 residues. In DNA form, the CDR3 reads TGTGCCAGCAGCTCGGCGGGGGGCCCCCAAGAGACCCAGTACTTC. Its translation: CASSSAGGPQETQYF. The full variable domain, completed using reference TRBV11-1 and TRBJ2-5, is EAEVAQSPRYKITEKSQAVAFWCDPISGHATLYWYRQILGQGPELLVQFQDESVVDDSQLPKDRFSAERLKGVDSTLKIQPAELGDSAMYLCASSSAGGPQETQYFGPGTRLLVL.

This clone was recorded a few times. The gene calls are TRBV29-1 and TRBJ2-7, with 7 nucleotides matching TRBD1. Germline V gene sequence: CDR1 SQVTM, CDR2 ANQGSEA. The CDR3 sequence is 16 residues long. V was clipped by 3 bases and J by 2 bases; unmatched bases: 13. The CDR3 is CSVEGLTGTEPYEQYF. CDR3 DNA: TGCAGCGTTGAGGGTTTAACCGGGACAGAGCCCTACGAGCAGTACTTC.